This record concerns one TCR beta chain sequence. The data are from a study of cytomegalovirus exposure and HLA in healthy donors. About the research overall: Inside one of the first data releases sat about 85 million unique TCRs taken from HLA-typed donors.

The CDR3 runs to 14 residues. Trimming at V came to 5 bases and at J to 4 bases, leaving 5 bases not matched to a gene. Germline V CDR1 and CDR2: SGHDN, FVKESK. It was with 60 Vbeta and 13 Jbeta primers that the PCR ran. TCRdb's table, derived via immunoSEQ multiplex PCR, lists solely in-frame clones and lacks some. The sample table sets out around 30,000 clones. V and J are TRBV14 and TRBJ2-1; 7 nucleotides match TRBD2. Source material: PBMCs. The clonotype originates from a man younger than 45 in good health and CMV-seronegative. In DNA, the CDR3 is TGTGCCAGCAGCGACCGGGACTATTACAATGAGCAGTTCTTC. It specifies CASSDRDYYNEQFF. Variable domain in full (rest from reference TRBV14 and TRBJ2-1): EAGVTQFPSHSVIEKGQTVTLRCDPISGHDNLYWYRRVMGKEIKFLLHFVKESKQDESGMPNNRFLAERTGGTYSTLKVQPAELEDSGVYFCASSDRDYYNEQFFGPGTRLTVL.